The entry below gives a single T cell receptor beta chain sequence along with its context. Its specificity is unknown. Germline lookup yields CDR1 MNHEY and CDR2 SMNVEV (reference sequence). V lost 10 bases and J lost 5, with 11 bases in between. This CDR3 contains 12 residues. These data are taken from a study of CD8 T cells in ankylosing spondylitis. TCRdb re-derived calls from the 5' RACE reads in MiXCR, one entry per CDR3 protein. Of around 250,000 distinct CDR3 sequences in the sample, approximately 30% were seen once. Overall study findings and caveats: Seemingly characteristic of ankylosing spondylitis blood was a TCR beta motif consisting of roughly 8 highly homologous variants. Within matched ankylosing spondylitis synovial fluid, disease-linked clones were reportedly significantly enriched.

Sequenced material: blood, either unsorted or a sorted T cell fraction (not recorded which). The sequence derives from a male donor with ankylosing spondylitis or in good health (not recorded which). The J gene is TRBJ2-2, the V gene TRBV27; no firm D call. Here the CDR3 reads CATAAVTGELFF. CDR3 DNA sequence: TGTGCCACCGCGGCTGTGACCGGGGAGCTGTTTTTT.